Each of the 17 T cell receptor beta chains below was sequenced from the same sample in a study of technical replicates of blood from a few donors. Assay: immunoSEQ multiplex PCR; the TCRdb copy retains only in-frame clones and omits some. Seen here are about 82,000 clones, 92% observed once, and the top ten hold roughly 0.25%. Source material: T cells isolated from PBMCs. These receptors were collected from a human donor in good health.

The chain links TRBV5-1 to TRBJ1-1; D possibly corresponds to TRBD1 (6 bases). Germline loops: CDR1 SGHRS, CDR2 YFSETQ. The CDR3 totals 16 residues. The V gene lost 0 bases and the J gene lost 4 bases, with 16 bases spanning the gap. The CDR3 region has the DNA TGCGCCAGCAGCTTGGGGACAGCCACTCTGGGCACTGAAGCTTTCTTT. Translation: CASSLGTATLGTEAFF.

This clone was seen only once. The V gene is TRBV7-9, the J gene TRBJ2-7; D is perhaps TRBD2 (5 bases). The CDR3 length is 12 residues. The V and J ends lost 6 bases and 3 bases respectively, with 9 bases between them. Per germline, CDR1 SEHNR and CDR2 FQNEAQ (reference sequence). CDR3 bases: TGTGCCAGCAGTCCTACTAGCTACGAGCAGTACTTC. Translated: CASSPTSYEQYF.

The chain has TRBV5-5 and TRBJ1-2; 7 bases map to TRBD1. The germline gives CDR1 SGHKS, CDR2 YYEKEE (reference sequence). V trimming: 0 bases; J trimming: 8 bases; junction bases outside the gene matches: 4. This CDR3 has 13 amino acids. The CDR3 here is CASSLETGSGYTF. The CDR3 DNA sequence: TGTGCCAGCAGCTTGGAGACAGGGAGCGGCTACACCTTC.

This sequence joins TRBV4-1 and TRBJ2-7, with 8 bases matching TRBD2. Germline CDR1 reads MGHRA; CDR2 reads YSYEKL. With 1 base clipped from V and 2 bases from J, the junction kept 4 bases outside the gene matches. CDR3 length equals 15 residues. CDR3 sequence reads: CASSQVSAGAYEQYF. Here the CDR3 DNA reads TGCGCCAGCAGCCAAGTATCAGCGGGGGCCTACGAGCAGTACTTC.

The chain combines TRBV7-9 with TRBJ2-1; D remains unclear. Germline V gene lookup returns CDR1 SEHNR and CDR2 FQNEAQ (reference sequence). The CDR3 has 14 residues. V lost 5 bases, J lost 6 bases, and 14 bases lay in between. The CDR3 loop reads CASSPYLGRNEQFF. CDR3 DNA sequence: TGTGCCAGCAGCCCATACCTCGGTCGCAATGAGCAGTTCTTC.

The count of this clone is one. The chain has TRBV2 and TRBJ2-3; 8 bases are a match to TRBD2. The germline gives CDR1 SNHLY, CDR2 FYNNEI. The CDR3 consists of 16 residues. V gave up 5 bases and J gave up 1 base; unmatched junction bases: 8. Here the CDR3 DNA reads TGTGCCAGCAGTCAGGGACTAGTAAGTGGCACAGATACGCAGTATTTT. Encoded protein: CASSQGLVSGTDTQYF.

In its sample, this clone was seen once. This chain connects TRBV25-1 to TRBJ2-2, with 7 nucleotides matching TRBD1. This CDR3 spans 17 amino acids. J was trimmed by 1 base and V by 3 bases; bases with no gene match: 8. Germline values: CDR1 MGHDK, CDR2 SYGVNS. CDR3 sequence (DNA): TGTGCCAGCAGTGATGTAGGGGGACAGCTGAACACCGGGGAGCTGTTTTTT. Translation: CASSDVGGQLNTGELFF.

The gene calls are TRBV7-7 and TRBJ2-1, with 12 nucleotides matching TRBD2. Trimming cost V 0 bases and J 5 bases; bases outside gene matches: 8. Germline CDR1 is SSHAT and CDR2 is FNYEAQ (reference sequence). The CDR3 has 18 residues. In DNA, the CDR3 is TGTGCCAGCAGCTTAGCCCCCACCGGACTAGCGGGAAACAATGAGCAGTTCTTC. As protein: CASSLAPTGLAGNNEQFF.

This clone was observed a handful of times. The chain uses TRBV9 and TRBJ2-2; no clear D gene. V was shortened by 7 bases and J by 1 base, with 8 bases between the two germline ends. CDR1 is SGDLS, CDR2 YYNGEE, per germline. CDR3 length: 13 amino acids. CDR3 residues: CASQYGNTGELFF. In nucleotides, the CDR3 is TGTGCCAGCCAATACGGGAACACCGGGGAGCTGTTTTTT.

The chain joins TRBV5-1 to TRBJ1-3; D call uncertain. The germline V gene encodes CDR1 SGHRS and CDR2 YFSETQ. The ends were cut back, 4 bases at V and 0 bases at J, with 14 bases in the middle. The CDR3 length is 16 residues. Here the CDR3 reads CASSVSEASSGNTIYF. In DNA form, the CDR3 reads TGCGCCAGCAGCGTGAGTGAAGCGAGCTCTGGAAACACCATATATTTT.

The CDR3 sequence: CSVSVLGVQYF. The CDR3 DNA reads TGCAGCGTTAGTGTACTCGGAGTCCAGTACTTC. The chain joins TRBV29-1 to TRBJ2-5; D call uncertain. CDR1 and CDR2 (germline): SQVTM, ANQGSEA. With 5 bases removed from V and 10 bases from J, the gap between germline ends came to 14 bases. The CDR3 extends over 11 amino acids.

The rearrangement links TRBV6-5 to TRBJ2-3; 9 bases match TRBD1. Germline V gene lookup returns CDR1 MNHEY and CDR2 SVGAGI. V shed 4 bases, J shed 5 bases, and the junction held 7 bases outside the gene matches. The CDR3 is 15 amino acids. The CDR3 protein is CASSSPDRGEDTQYF. The CDR3 region has the DNA TGTGCCAGCAGTTCCCCGGACAGGGGAGAAGATACGCAGTATTTT.

The chain carries TRBV28 and TRBJ1-1; weak D call: TRBD1 (5 bases). Trimming took off 3 bases at V and 4 bases at J, with 15 bases between the two ends. The length of the CDR3 is 15 residues. Looked up from germline, CDR1 is MDHEN and CDR2 is SYDVKM. CDR3 nucleotide sequence: TGTGCCAGCAGTTTGACGGGGGGTACGGGCACTGAAGCTTTCTTT. As protein: CASSLTGGTGTEAFF.

The chain has TRBV5-1 and TRBJ2-7; 13 bases fit TRBD2. Germline trimming cut 4 bases from V and 6 bases from J; bases unmatched to any gene: 10. The CDR3 runs to 16 residues. CDR1 is SGHRS and CDR2 is YFSETQ in the germline V gene. The CDR3 DNA reads TGCGCCAGCAGCGCGGAAACTAGCGGGGGGGCCTCCGAGCAGTACTTC. Its protein is CASSAETSGGASEQYF. The whole variable domain, remainder taken from reference TRBV5-1 and TRBJ2-7, is KAGVTQTPRYLIKTRGQQVTLSCSPISGHRSVSWYQQTPGQGLQFLFEYFSETQRNKGNFPGRFSGRQFSNSRSEMNVSTLELGDSALYLCASSAETSGGASEQYFGPGTRLTVT.

This clone turned up a few times. The rearrangement uses TRBV6-6 and TRBJ2-2; possibly TRBD2 for D (6 bases). CDR1 and CDR2 (germline): MNHNY, SVGAGI (reference sequence). This CDR3 comprises 13 residues. Trimming took off 5 bases at V and 5 bases at J, with 9 bases between the two ends. The CDR3 is CASSGLQTGELFF. The CDR3, as DNA: TGTGCCAGCAGTGGACTACAAACCGGGGAGCTGTTTTTT.

This clone was detected only once. The chain carries TRBV5-4 and TRBJ2-4, with unresolved D. The CDR3 is 16 residues long. The germline V gene has CDR1 SGHNT and CDR2 YYREEE (reference sequence). V was clipped by 0 bases and J by 0 bases, with 10 bases between them. The DNA of the CDR3 is TGTGCCAGCAGCTTGGTGGGCGATACAGCCAAAAACATTCAGTACTTC. Translating gives CASSLVGDTAKNIQYF.

The CDR3 DNA reads TGTGCCAGCAGTTTCAGCGGGAGGGCCCTCGATGAGCAGTTCTTC. As protein: CASSFSGRALDEQFF. The chain employs TRBV28 and TRBJ2-1, with 10 nucleotides matching TRBD2. This CDR3 contains 15 residues. The V gene end was trimmed by 3 bases and the J gene end by 8 bases; junction bases not matched to a gene: 7. CDR1 is MDHEN and CDR2 is SYDVKM in the germline V gene.